This T cell receptor beta chain emerged from a study of cytomegalovirus exposure and HLA in healthy donors (dated by TCRdb to about 2017). Background for the entire study: An earlier analysis of fewer than 750 of the donors reported 276 Gb of sequence data and about 120 million unique TCR beta sequences obtained from around 180 million T cells. The study used immunosequencing to profile the T cell repertoires of under 700 subjects and linked those repertoires to cytomegalovirus serostatus. Along with the approximately 700-subject first cohort, a separate validation cohort of over a hundred different subjects was used. The later analysis used no new phenotypic data to find candidate immune exposures, relying instead on TCR beta sequences and their occurrence across donors. Among 398 genotyped donors of the cohort, an average of around 240,000 unique TCR beta nucleotide sequences were sequenced per donor, about a sixth of them non-productive. A later analysis re-analyzed previously published TCR beta repertoires from 550 to 700 donors and added high-resolution HLA genotyping to study TCR occurrence patterns. The study aimed to test whether signatures of past pathogen exposure could be identified by cataloging public T cell receptors. Approximately 310 gigabases of sequencing data and 70 million to 85 million unique TCR sequences were included in an early release covering about 700 HLA-typed donors. An earlier analysis of roughly 600 of the donors used high-throughput TCR beta sequencing to judge whether each TCR beta V gene segment behaved as functional or pseudogenic. Alongside the repertoire data, information on donor age, sex, ethnicity and CMV serostatus was compiled. The genetic ancestry cluster associated with self-reported Caucasian donors included around 76% of the roughly 360 genotyped donors. A later genetic analysis used genome-wide SNP genotypes for about 60% of the 666 donors, treating that subset as a discovery cohort. Class I and class II HLA loci were covered by the typing at four-digit resolution. Roughly 5 DR-DQ haplotypes were handled as single units for association and clustering because linkage in the cohort was strong. Typing coverage varied by locus: about 620-630 donors for A, B, C, DRB1 and DQB1; approximately 520 for DQA1; more than 600 for DPA1; roughly 450 for DPB1. High-throughput TCR immunosequencing, statistical association of individual TCRs with disease status, and machine learning were combined to predict cytomegalovirus infection status. Every repertoire in the discovery cohort had been generated on one and the same sequencing platform.

In regard to this clone: Its antigen is not yet known.

For CDR1 and CDR2, the germline V gene (reference sequence) lists SEHNR and FQNEAQ. The CDR3 measures 14 amino acids from cysteine to phenylalanine. Only the CDR3 part of the read is kept: 42 bases, read in frame from the first base. V sheds 0 bases and J sheds 4 bases, leaving 8 bases between their ends. Summary of the overall study and its limitations: Because counts were too low, under 20 rarely observed V segments, including chromosome 9 orphons, were left out of the earlier analysis of roughly 600 of the donors. A later analysis found that HLA-associated TCR beta chains were more clonally expanded and had lower generation probabilities than equally common non-associated chains. Because HLA typing was unavailable for some donors at each locus, only the typed subset was used in association tests. Presence/absence analyses assumed roughly uniform sequencing depth across donors, an assumption that may not hold. A cluster of highly shared sequence variants was judged likely to represent a technical artifact of the sequencing pipeline. The 87-base-pair reads could not distinguish some IMGT-functional V segments, including TRBV6-2 and TRBV6-3, so those segments were excluded. Linkage disequilibrium might explain the correlated functional status among segregating V segments, but an unknown experimental factor could not be ruled out. In this cohort, only TCR beta chains were sequenced, and detectable features were limited by the absence of alpha or paired-chain data. A later analysis associated approximately 17,000 TCR beta sequences with specific HLA alleles at a false discovery rate of 0.05. According to the authors, the approach could potentially be generalized to other disease states and immunological phenotypes. Immune exposure information for the cohort was limited to CMV serostatus. Several of the top co-occurrence clusters appeared to be linked to parvovirus B19, influenza, CMV and Epstein-Barr virus, according to a later analysis. A later analysis found that most CMV-associated TCR beta chains appeared HLA-restricted, with HLA associations seemingly driven largely by CMV exposure. An association between a missense DCLRE1C variant and V-gene and J-gene trimming of TCR beta chains was found in a later genetic analysis and replicated in an independent cohort. A later genetic analysis reported fewer N-insertions in productive TCRs among donors in an Asian-associated ancestry cluster than the approximately 700-donor mean. A few of the identified cytomegalovirus-associated TCR beta chains were confirmed in vitro to be specific for cytomegalovirus antigens. While some public TCRs were present in many individuals, most TCR sequences turned up only very rarely across donors. In an earlier analysis of some 500 of the donors, most TCR beta V segments appeared in productive rearrangements about 87% or about 30% of the time, broadly matching IMGT annotations. A further reported finding was that TCR beta sequences accurately predicted the HLA-A and HLA-B alleles for most subjects in the first cohort. Cytomegalovirus status was reported to be diagnosed by the classifier with high specificity and sensitivity in both the original and validation cohorts. In a later analysis, the rate of TCR association differed among HLA loci, with DRB1 alleles having the most associated TCRs and HLA-C alleles having the fewest. Assigning TCR associations to individual alleles was difficult when HLA alleles, especially DR and DQ, strongly co-occurred. In the study, approximately 160 TCR beta chains were listed as associated with cytomegalovirus.

The library came from the immunoSEQ multiplex PCR assay. For the multiplex PCR, a mixture combining 60 forward primers for TCR Vbeta segments and 13 reverse primers for TCR Jbeta segments was used. The CDR3 region of rearranged TCR beta genes was amplified from genomic DNA with a multiplex PCR assay. Amplified TCR beta libraries were sequenced as 87-base-pair reads on the Illumina HiSeq System. The authors' analysis ran thus. Across the roughly 670 repertoires, a later analysis counted 60 million to 90 million unique TCR beta chains, around 11 million of which were shared by at least two donors. Raw reads were error-corrected and collapsed into unique sequences by a nearest-neighbor algorithm in which closely related sequences were merged to remove PCR and sequencing errors. CDR3 sequences were aligned to IMGT reference sequences to assign V, D and J gene segments. For a sequence to be retained, at least a six-nucleotide match to both a V gene segment and a J gene segment was required. Rearrangements were classified as productive when the CDR3 lacked stop codons and remained in frame with V and J, and all other rearrangements were classified as non-productive. Following IMGT convention, CDR3 was defined as the stretch from the second conserved V-encoded cysteine to the conserved J-encoded phenylalanine. In an earlier analysis of 550 to 650 of the donors, sequences lacking an unambiguous match to a single V gene segment were excluded. An earlier analysis of just under 600 of the donors called V segments functional above 56.7% productive rearrangements and segregating when the between-donor standard deviation exceeded 5%. A statistical classification framework was developed to diagnose cytomegalovirus status using the catalog of TCR beta chain sequences. V and J gene assignment, in a later analysis, came from comparing TCR nucleotide sequences with IMGT/GENE-DB human TR gene sequences. The TCRdist pipeline was used in a later analysis to assign CDR3 sequences and most-parsimonious VDJ recombination scenarios. A later analysis defined each TCR beta chain by its CDR3 amino acid sequence plus V-gene family, and excluded reads lacking a unique V-gene family. As a way to deal with suspected cross-contamination and a sequencing artifact, a later analysis dropped more than 500 nucleotide sequences that were highly shared and had low generation probability. A later analysis calculated a clonal expansion index for each public chain from normalized within-repertoire ranks of inferred template counts. In a later analysis, generation probabilities were computed with a VDJ recombination model fitted to out-of-frame rearrangements, and the resulting probabilities were checked against IGoR. Hypergeometric tests were used in a later analysis to score TCR-TCR, TCR-HLA and TCR-CMV co-occurrence, with a repertoire-size bias correction applied to the TCR pairs. To estimate false discovery rates, a later analysis permuted the HLA or CMV assignments 20 times. A later analysis grouped co-occurring TCRs with DBSCAN, adding TCRdist sequence similarity when clustering within HLA-allele-positive subsets. For co-occurrence clustering, repertoires with fewer than 30,000 or more than 120,000 public chains were excluded, along with 4 to 6 repertoires with anomalous nucleotide sharing. Held by TCRdb, this immuneACCESS table contains in-frame sequences only and omits some clones. Under half of the omission traces to an unresolved V gene where checked; the cause of the rest is unknown. From that table come the V and J calls and clone size; the DNA was used to work out D and trimming. The sample table holds around 50,000 clones. The leading ten clones occupy about 6% of the sample.

In total, 500 to 700 healthy bone marrow donors made up the cohort. At the time of sampling, every cohort member was nominally healthy, though immune exposures that went unrecorded were likely present. The donor tested CMV seropositive and was one of the 289 seropositive cohort members. Every donor gave a peripheral blood sample, and the peripheral blood mononuclear cells from that sample were used for TCR beta sequencing. Genomic DNA extraction from the blood cell samples was performed with the Qiagen DNeasy Blood Extraction Kit. Input material: PBMCs. The TCR originated in a male donor in good health and CMV-seropositive. The chain links TRBV7-9 with TRBJ2-3; TRBD1 is a possible D gene, resting on 5 matching bases. The encoded CDR3 is CASSLATVADTQYF. In nucleotides, the sequence is TGTGCCAGCAGCTTAGCGACAGTGGCAGATACGCAGTATTTT.